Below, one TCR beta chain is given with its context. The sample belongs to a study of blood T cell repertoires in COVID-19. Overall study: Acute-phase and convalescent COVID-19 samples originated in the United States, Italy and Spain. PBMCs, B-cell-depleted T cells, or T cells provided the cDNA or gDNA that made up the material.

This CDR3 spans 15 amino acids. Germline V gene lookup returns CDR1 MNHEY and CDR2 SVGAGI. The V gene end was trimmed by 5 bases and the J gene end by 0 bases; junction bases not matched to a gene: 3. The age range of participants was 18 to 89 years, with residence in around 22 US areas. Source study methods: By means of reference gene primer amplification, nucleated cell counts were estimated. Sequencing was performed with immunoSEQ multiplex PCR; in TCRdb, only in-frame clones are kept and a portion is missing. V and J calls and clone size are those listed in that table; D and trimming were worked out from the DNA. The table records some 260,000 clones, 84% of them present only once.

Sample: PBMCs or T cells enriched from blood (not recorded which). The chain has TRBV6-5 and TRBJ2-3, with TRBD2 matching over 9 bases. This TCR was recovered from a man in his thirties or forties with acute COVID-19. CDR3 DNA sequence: TGTGCCAGCAGTCAGCGGGGGGCTAGCACAGATACGCAGTATTTT. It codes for CASSQRGASTDTQYF.